This TCR beta chain stems from a study of beta chain features in type 1 diabetes. General study findings and limits: The study found that naive, central memory and Treg TCRB repertoires appeared more similar in patients than in healthy donors. At VDJ recombination sites, type 1 diabetes patients had fewer insertions and more deleted nucleotides. Within each of all four CD4+ subsets, Type 1 diabetes patients had TCRB CDR3s that were moderately but significantly shorter.

Sequencing targeted expressed TCRB transcripts, as all isolated RNA had been reverse transcribed. Here immunoSEQ multiplex PCR was the method, and the copy in TCRdb shows in-frame clones only, minus some. The top ten hold roughly 1.5% of the sample, which has fewer than 55,000 clones, roughly 40% seen once. The junction had 5 bases not matched to a gene; V was cut back by 1 base and J by 5 bases. Germline V gives CDR1 SGHNT, CDR2 YENEEA. CDR3 size: 15 residues. On this clone: Its antigen is not identified.

The TCR comes from a man aged 25 to 40 with type 1 diabetes. Sequenced: Tregs from blood. The chain uses TRBV11-3 and TRBJ2-1; 7 bases line up with TRBD1. The CDR3 nucleotides are TGTGCCAGCAGCTTAGGGGGGACAGACAACAATGAGCAGTTCTTC. Its protein product is CASSLGGTDNNEQFF.